Listed below are T cell receptor beta chains from one sample, sequenced in a study of blood T cell repertoires in COVID-19. Data came from immunoSEQ multiplex PCR; TCRdb stores just in-frame clones and leaves some out. This sample yields roughly 80,000 clones, of which around 90% are seen a single time; roughly 6% belongs to the top ten. Material for sequencing was peripheral blood. All receptors derive from a man aged 50 to 59 with active COVID-19. Both conserved end residues are part of each CDR3. Fields, in order: V gene, D gene, J gene, CDR3 protein. A D gene is named only where the DNA matches it firmly.

v_call: TRBV14; d_call: -; j_call: TRBJ1-2; cdr3_aa: CASSQVLLYGYTF
v_call: TRBV5-6; d_call: -; j_call: TRBJ2-7; cdr3_aa: CASSLYAFWSSYEQYF
v_call: TRBV6-2/TRBV6-3; d_call: -; j_call: TRBJ2-5; cdr3_aa: CASSYYRETQYF
v_call: TRBV6-5; d_call: -; j_call: TRBJ2-7; cdr3_aa: CASRGRAGSMDEQYF
v_call: TRBV7-3; d_call: TRBD2; j_call: TRBJ2-2; cdr3_aa: CASSLRGLAGGDWNTGELFF
v_call: TRBV9; d_call: -; j_call: TRBJ2-2; cdr3_aa: CASSQGGAPTGELFF
v_call: TRBV2; d_call: TRBD1; j_call: TRBJ2-7; cdr3_aa: CASAGTGSPYEQYF
v_call: TRBV5-6; d_call: -; j_call: TRBJ1-4; cdr3_aa: CASSLGGGFREKLFF
v_call: TRBV2; d_call: -; j_call: TRBJ2-7; cdr3_aa: CASSALGTRSYEQYF
v_call: TRBV5-6; d_call: TRBD1; j_call: TRBJ1-1; cdr3_aa: CASSLGTGNEAFF
v_call: TRBV7-9; d_call: -; j_call: TRBJ1-5; cdr3_aa: CASSFRDSNQPQHF
v_call: TRBV6-5; d_call: TRBD1; j_call: TRBJ1-6; cdr3_aa: CASWPRTGSNSPLHF
v_call: TRBV20-1; d_call: -; j_call: TRBJ1-2; cdr3_aa: CSAREDSYTF
v_call: TRBV5-5; d_call: -; j_call: TRBJ1-1; cdr3_aa: CASSLEGQGGTEAFF
v_call: TRBV7-9; d_call: -; j_call: TRBJ2-2; cdr3_aa: CASSLFSKNTGELFF
v_call: TRBV6-2/TRBV6-3; d_call: -; j_call: TRBJ1-2; cdr3_aa: CASSYRDYGYTF
v_call: TRBV30; d_call: TRBD1; j_call: TRBJ2-7; cdr3_aa: CAWTYRGYEQYF
v_call: TRBV24-1; d_call: TRBD2; j_call: TRBJ2-1; cdr3_aa: CATSDLETSGKFNEQFF
v_call: TRBV7-6; d_call: TRBD1; j_call: TRBJ1-2; cdr3_aa: CASSLNRGYGYTF
v_call: TRBV9; d_call: -; j_call: TRBJ1-1; cdr3_aa: CASSVDTNTEAFF
v_call: TRBV4-3; d_call: TRBD2; j_call: TRBJ2-3; cdr3_aa: CASSQEPLAGGRTQYF
v_call: TRBV5-6; d_call: TRBD2; j_call: TRBJ2-3; cdr3_aa: CASSPAGTSGERTQYF
v_call: TRBV12-3/TRBV12-4; d_call: TRBD1; j_call: TRBJ1-2; cdr3_aa: CASSTQGESGYTF
v_call: TRBV4-3; d_call: -; j_call: TRBJ1-2; cdr3_aa: CASSQAQGRKGYTF
v_call: TRBV14; d_call: TRBD1; j_call: TRBJ2-7; cdr3_aa: CASSLGQGVYSYEQYF
v_call: TRBV7-9; d_call: TRBD1; j_call: TRBJ2-5; cdr3_aa: CASSLGDRGLETQYF
v_call: TRBV11-3; d_call: -; j_call: TRBJ2-7; cdr3_aa: CASSLRAGKNEQYF
v_call: TRBV5-5; d_call: -; j_call: TRBJ1-4; cdr3_aa: CASSMPLGGTVEKLFF
v_call: TRBV19; d_call: -; j_call: TRBJ1-2; cdr3_aa: CASSIGWEREDYGYTF
v_call: TRBV2; d_call: -; j_call: TRBJ2-5; cdr3_aa: CASIIRREETQYF
v_call: TRBV28; d_call: -; j_call: TRBJ2-2; cdr3_aa: CASSTPGITGELFF
v_call: TRBV27; d_call: TRBD2; j_call: TRBJ2-3; cdr3_aa: CASSLFQYQREGTDTQYF
v_call: TRBV9; d_call: -; j_call: TRBJ1-3; cdr3_aa: CASADGGGHTIYF
v_call: TRBV28; d_call: TRBD1; j_call: TRBJ1-4; cdr3_aa: CASSLPQTGSEKLFF
v_call: TRBV28; d_call: -; j_call: TRBJ1-2; cdr3_aa: CASSPTSYGYTF
v_call: TRBV7-9; d_call: -; j_call: TRBJ1-1; cdr3_aa: CASSREGDTEAFF
v_call: TRBV5-5; d_call: TRBD2; j_call: TRBJ2-7; cdr3_aa: CASSLKLAGVLEHEQYF
v_call: TRBV30; d_call: -; j_call: TRBJ2-7; cdr3_aa: CAWREIGTGRNEQYF
v_call: TRBV2; d_call: -; j_call: TRBJ1-2; cdr3_aa: CASSEGSSYGYTF
v_call: TRBV28; d_call: TRBD1; j_call: TRBJ1-5; cdr3_aa: CASSPTGANQPQHF
v_call: TRBV6-2/TRBV6-3; d_call: -; j_call: TRBJ2-1; cdr3_aa: CASSLRDISYNEQFF
v_call: TRBV18; d_call: TRBD2; j_call: TRBJ2-1; cdr3_aa: CASSPRLAGSSYNEQFF
v_call: TRBV9; d_call: TRBD2; j_call: TRBJ2-5; cdr3_aa: CASSVDLAGGPEETQYF
v_call: TRBV18; d_call: -; j_call: TRBJ2-1; cdr3_aa: CASSPPSGPTYNEQFF
v_call: TRBV20-1; d_call: -; j_call: TRBJ1-1; cdr3_aa: CSASGQDEAFF
v_call: TRBV29-1; d_call: TRBD1; j_call: TRBJ1-5; cdr3_aa: CSVRDRGGQPQHF
v_call: TRBV2; d_call: -; j_call: TRBJ1-6; cdr3_aa: CASSEVPTVNSPLHF
v_call: TRBV7-6; d_call: TRBD1; j_call: TRBJ2-5; cdr3_aa: CASSLESAGTGGRKTQYF